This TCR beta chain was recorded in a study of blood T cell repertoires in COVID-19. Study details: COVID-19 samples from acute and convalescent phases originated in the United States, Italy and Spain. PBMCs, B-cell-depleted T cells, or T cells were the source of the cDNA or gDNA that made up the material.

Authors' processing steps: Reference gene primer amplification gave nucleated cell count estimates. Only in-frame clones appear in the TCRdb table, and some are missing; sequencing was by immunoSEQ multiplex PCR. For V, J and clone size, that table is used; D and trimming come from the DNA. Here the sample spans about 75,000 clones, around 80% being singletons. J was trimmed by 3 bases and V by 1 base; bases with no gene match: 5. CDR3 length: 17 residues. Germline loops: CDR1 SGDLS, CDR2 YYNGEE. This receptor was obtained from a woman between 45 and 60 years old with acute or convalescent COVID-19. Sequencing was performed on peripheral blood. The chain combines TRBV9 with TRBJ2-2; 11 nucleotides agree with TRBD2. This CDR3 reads CASSVNPSGRYTGELFF. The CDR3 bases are TGTGCCAGCAGCGTAAATCCTAGCGGGAGGTACACCGGGGAGCTGTTTTTT.